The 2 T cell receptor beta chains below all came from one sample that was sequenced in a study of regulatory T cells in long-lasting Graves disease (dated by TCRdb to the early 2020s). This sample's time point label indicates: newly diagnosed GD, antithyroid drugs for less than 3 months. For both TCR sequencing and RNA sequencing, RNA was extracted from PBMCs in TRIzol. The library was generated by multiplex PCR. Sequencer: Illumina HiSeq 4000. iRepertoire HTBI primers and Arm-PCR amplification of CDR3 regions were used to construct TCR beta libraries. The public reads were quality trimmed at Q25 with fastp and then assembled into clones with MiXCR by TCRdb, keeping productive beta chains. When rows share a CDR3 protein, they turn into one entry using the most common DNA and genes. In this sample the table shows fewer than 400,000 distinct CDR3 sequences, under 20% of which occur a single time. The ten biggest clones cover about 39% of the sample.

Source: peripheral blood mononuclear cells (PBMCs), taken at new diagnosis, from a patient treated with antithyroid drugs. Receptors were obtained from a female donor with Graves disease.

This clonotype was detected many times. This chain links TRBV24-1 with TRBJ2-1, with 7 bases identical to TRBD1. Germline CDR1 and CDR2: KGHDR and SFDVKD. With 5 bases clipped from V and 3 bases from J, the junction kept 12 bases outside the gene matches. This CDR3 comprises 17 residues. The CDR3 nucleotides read TGTGCCACCAGTGGTCTGGGCCGACAGGGCAACTACAATGAGCAGTTCTTC. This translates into CATSGLGRQGNYNEQFF.

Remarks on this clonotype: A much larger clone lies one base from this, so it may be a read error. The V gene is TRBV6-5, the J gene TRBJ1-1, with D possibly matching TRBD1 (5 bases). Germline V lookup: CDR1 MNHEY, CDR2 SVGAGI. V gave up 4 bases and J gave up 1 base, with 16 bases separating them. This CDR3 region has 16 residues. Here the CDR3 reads CASSCTGVGGNTEAFF. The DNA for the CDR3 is TGTGCCAGCAGTTGCACCGGGGTGGGGGGGAACACTGAAGCTTTCTTT.